This T cell receptor (beta chain) derives from a study of sequential checkpoint blockade in melanoma. Study information: First-line arms were nivolumab then ipilimumab, or the reverse, randomized 1:1.

Germline loops: CDR1 SGHKS, CDR2 YYEKEE (reference sequence). The CDR3 totals 16 residues. V trimming: 2 bases; J trimming: 4 bases; junction bases outside the gene matches: 11. Repertoires were generated with immunoSEQ multiplex PCR, while TCRdb's copy carries only in-frame clones and drops some. Of about 4,800 clones listed, over 60% are singletons. The treatment denotes: randomized to nivolumab then ipilimumab (arm A) or the reverse (arm B). The TCR was taken from a human donor with melanoma. This material consisted of CD8+ T cells sorted from blood (inferred from file names), taken from a patient given nivolumab and ipilimumab in sequence. The chain recombines TRBV5-5 with TRBJ2-7; 8 bases agree with TRBD1. CDR3 bases: TGTGCCAGCAGCTTTTTGGGGCAGGGGGCAGGTTACGAGCAGTACTTC. It translates to CASSFLGQGAGYEQYF.